This TCR beta chain stems from a study of T-cell memory formation after mild COVID-19. Each CDR3 protein gets one entry after TCRdb re-called the 5' RACE reads with MiXCR. This table has 300,000 to 350,000 distinct CDR3 sequences, over 11% appearing once. The sequence was collected from a man aged 18 to 35 who had mild COVID-19 (a few samples of this study predate the infection). Cell type and time point are not known. The source material was PBMCs or a T cell subset sorted from them (not recorded which).

Written as DNA, the CDR3 is TGCGCCAGCAGCCACGGACTGGGCTACGAGCAGTACTTC. This translates into CASSHGLGYEQYF. The chain carries TRBV5-1 and TRBJ2-7, with D perhaps TRBD2 (5 bases). The CDR3 consists of 13 residues. The germline V and J ends were trimmed by 4 bases and 3 bases, with 11 bases remaining between them. CDR1 and CDR2 (germline): SGHRS, YFSETQ.